This TCR beta chain was recovered during a study of blood T cell repertoires in COVID-19. Enrollment of patients from Seattle took place during active infection, with longitudinal follow-up. The table came from immunoSEQ multiplex PCR; TCRdb's copy has only in-frame clones and leaves some out. The table includes some 220,000 clones, approximately 78% detected once. V was trimmed by 4 bases and J by 5 bases, leaving 10 bases between them. Germline V gene lookup returns CDR1 SGHNT and CDR2 YYREEE (reference sequence). The CDR3 sequence is 12 residues long. The chain has TRBV5-4 and TRBJ2-7, with D hard to call. Sequenced sample: peripheral blood. The TCR was taken from a woman in her 70s with COVID-19, enrolled during active disease. CDR3 region: CASSTNRNEQYF. The CDR3 DNA sequence: TGTGCCAGCAGCACTAACCGGAACGAGCAGTACTTC.